Listed below are T cell receptor beta chains from one sample, sequenced in a study of CD8+ T cells in alopecia areata. TCRdb's table, derived via immunoSEQ multiplex PCR, lists solely in-frame clones and lacks some. This table holds about 97,000 clones, around 45% found once. The sequencing input was CD4+ T cells sorted from blood. The receptor source for this set is a human donor with alopecia areata. Both conserved end residues are part of each CDR3. D genes are given only for firm matches. Clone size is shown for a subset of rows, as once, few, many or a class of expanded clone.

D	size	J	V	CDR3	DNA
TRBD2	.	TRBJ2-2	TRBV9	CASSERGVNTGELFF	TGTGCCAGCAGCGAGCGGGGAGTGAACACCGGGGAGCTGTTTTTT
TRBD1	.	TRBJ2-1	TRBV30	CASGQRYNEQFF	TGTGCCTCGGGACAGCGGTACAATGAGCAGTTCTTC
TRBD2	.	TRBJ2-5	TRBV29-1	CSVVRSSGGVQETQYF	TGCAGCGTTGTACGGTCTAGCGGGGGGGTCCAAGAGACCCAGTACTTC
TRBD1	few	TRBJ2-2	TRBV29-1	CSVLDRANTGELFF	TGCAGCGTCCTGGACAGGGCGAACACCGGGGAGCTGTTTTTT
.	few	TRBJ2-7	TRBV2	CASGAEFYEQYF	TGTGCCAGCGGGGCGGAATTCTACGAGCAGTACTTC
.	few	TRBJ2-3	TRBV30	CAWSGQMWTSTDTQYF	TGTGCCTGGAGTGGACAGATGTGGACTAGCACAGATACGCAGTATTTT
.	.	TRBJ2-1	TRBV7-9	CASSLISGTRWNEQFF	TGTGCCAGCAGCTTAATATCGGGGACCCGTTGGAATGAGCAGTTCTTC
.	.	TRBJ2-7	TRBV10-3	CAISEVTGSYEQYF	TGTGCCATCAGTGAGGTAACAGGCTCCTACGAGCAGTACTTC
.	few	TRBJ2-3	TRBV28	CASSLTVDTQYF	TGTGCCAGCAGTTTAACCGTGGATACGCAGTATTTT
.	.	TRBJ2-5	TRBV7-9	CASTTSEFGQTQYF	TGTGCCAGCACCACGTCCGAGTTTGGTCAGACCCAGTACTTC
.	.	TRBJ1-2	TRBV28	CASSSTGPGYGYTF	TGTGCCAGCAGTTCTACTGGCCCGGGCTATGGCTACACCTTC
.	.	TRBJ2-1	TRBV28	CASSRDRNEQFF	TGTGCCAGCAGCCGCGACCGCAATGAGCAGTTCTTC
.	.	TRBJ2-5	TRBV5-1	CASSSSRDLETQYF	TGCGCCAGCAGCTCTAGCAGGGATCTGGAGACCCAGTACTTC
TRBD1	.	TRBJ1-5	TRBV29-1	CSVGQGDQPQHF	TGCAGCGTTGGACAGGGTGATCAGCCCCAGCATTTT
.	few	TRBJ2-7	TRBV18	CASSPSGVEYEQYF	TGTGCCAGCTCACCCAGTGGGGTTGAGTACGAGCAGTACTTC
.	few	TRBJ2-5	TRBV19	CASSVPGLQETQYF	TGTGCCAGTAGTGTCCCGGGACTCCAAGAGACCCAGTACTTC
.	few	TRBJ1-2	TRBV13	CASSLARVGYTF	TGTGCCAGCAGCTTAGCCAGGGTAGGCTACACCTTC
.	.	TRBJ2-7	TRBV27	CASSKGGYEQYF	TGTGCCAGCAGCAAGGGGGGCTACGAGCAGTACTTC
.	.	TRBJ1-2	TRBV20-1	CSSGREQGLTF	TGCAGTTCCGGCCGAGAACAGGGTCTCACCTTC
TRBD2	.	TRBJ2-7	TRBV30	CAWTNRASGSYEQYF	TGTGCCTGGACCAATCGGGCTAGCGGTAGTTACGAGCAGTACTTC
.	few	TRBJ1-1	TRBV30	CAWSVLGPQNTEAFF	TGTGCCTGGAGTGTACTGGGTCCTCAGAACACTGAAGCTTTCTTT
.	.	TRBJ2-3	TRBV9	CASSVSADTQYF	TGTGCCAGCAGCGTTAGTGCAGATACGCAGTATTTT
TRBD1	.	TRBJ1-2	TRBV30	CAWSRDRAGYTF	TGTGCCTGGAGTCGTGACAGGGCTGGCTACACCTTC
.	.	TRBJ2-5	TRBV30	CAWSVRTSRPWTQYF	TGTGCCTGGAGTGTACGGACTTCCCGGCCATGGACCCAGTACTTC
TRBD1	few	TRBJ1-5	TRBV7-2	CASSSPGQGRNQPQHF	TGTGCCAGCAGCTCGCCGGGACAGGGTAGGAATCAGCCCCAGCATTTT
TRBD2	few	TRBJ2-5	TRBV7-8	CASSGLAGTETQYF	TGTGCCAGCAGCGGTCTAGCGGGGACAGAGACCCAGTACTTC
.	few	TRBJ2-7	TRBV30	CAWKGYPNTDYYEQYF	TGTGCCTGGAAGGGTTACCCCAATACAGATTACTACGAGCAGTACTTC
TRBD1	.	TRBJ2-1	TRBV5-1	CASSETGGLSYNEQFF	TGCGCCAGCAGCGAGACAGGGGGATTGTCCTACAATGAGCAGTTCTTC
TRBD2	.	TRBJ2-1	TRBV5-1	CASSYLAGNGEQFF	TGCGCCAGCAGCTATTTAGCGGGAAATGGGGAGCAGTTCTTC
.	.	TRBJ1-5	TRBV7-2	CASSPRDDNQPQHF	TGTGCCAGCAGCCCTAGGGATGACAATCAGCCCCAGCATTTT
.	.	TRBJ2-7	TRBV5-1	CASSLILETEQYF	TGCGCCAGCAGCTTAATCCTAGAAACGGAGCAGTACTTC
.	.	TRBJ2-7	TRBV30	CAWSGTGSSYEQYF	TGTGCCTGGAGTGGGACGGGGAGCTCCTACGAGCAGTACTTC
TRBD2	.	TRBJ2-5	TRBV4-3	CASSQEGVAGAQETQYF	TGCGCCAGCAGCCAAGAAGGGGTAGCGGGGGCACAAGAGACCCAGTACTTC
.	.	TRBJ1-2	TRBV12-5	CASGPTGNGYTF	TGTGCTAGTGGACCCACTGGCAATGGCTACACCTTC
.	.	TRBJ1-2	TRBV7-9	CAGGREPYGYTF	TGTGCCGGGGGCAGGGAACCTTATGGCTACACCTTC